A selection of T cell receptor beta chains follows, all from one sample in a study of cytomegalovirus exposure and HLA in healthy donors. Measured with immunoSEQ multiplex PCR; TCRdb has only the in-frame clones, and not every one. The data show approximately 100,000 clones, about 9.4% seen once. The source material was PBMCs. Receptors were obtained from a man aged 40-49 years in good health and CMV-seropositive. CDR3s include the opening cysteine and the closing phenylalanine or tryptophan. Fields, in order: clone size, D gene, V gene, J gene, CDR3 DNA, CDR3 protein. A D gene is named only where the DNA matches it firmly. Clone size is given for some rows only: seen once, a few or many times, or a class if the clone is expanded.

clone size: few; D gene: NA; V gene: TRBV5-1; J gene: TRBJ1-1; CDR3 DNA: TGCGCCAGCAGCTCAGAAGGAGGAGGCACTGAAGCTTTCTTT; CDR3 protein: CASSSEGGGTEAFF
clone size: few; D gene: NA; V gene: TRBV19; J gene: TRBJ2-2; CDR3 DNA: TGTGCCATCCAACAGGGACCGGGCACCGGGGAGCTGTTTTTT; CDR3 protein: CAIQQGPGTGELFF
clone size: NA; D gene: TRBD2; V gene: TRBV27; J gene: TRBJ2-3; CDR3 DNA: TGTGCCAGCTCTCTGACTAGCGCCTTGGAGGGGGATACGCAGTATTTT; CDR3 protein: CASSLTSALEGDTQYF
clone size: few; D gene: TRBD1; V gene: TRBV18; J gene: TRBJ1-1; CDR3 DNA: TGTGCCAGCTCACCGACAGGGGACACTGAAGCTTTCTTT; CDR3 protein: CASSPTGDTEAFF
clone size: few; D gene: TRBD1; V gene: TRBV6-4; J gene: TRBJ1-1; CDR3 DNA: TGTGCCAGCAGATACAGCCCAGGGGGCACTGAAGCTTTCTTT; CDR3 protein: CASRYSPGGTEAFF
clone size: NA; D gene: TRBD1; V gene: TRBV5-1; J gene: TRBJ2-7; CDR3 DNA: TGCGCCAGCAGCTTAGGTGGACAGGGGAACGAGCAGTACTTC; CDR3 protein: CASSLGGQGNEQYF
clone size: NA; D gene: NA; V gene: TRBV11-3; J gene: TRBJ1-3; CDR3 DNA: TGTGCCAGCAGCTTAGATCCCGTCGTAGGAAACACCATATATTTT; CDR3 protein: CASSLDPVVGNTIYF
clone size: few; D gene: NA; V gene: TRBV9; J gene: TRBJ2-5; CDR3 DNA: TGTGCCAGCAGCCCTCTAATTAGCTTCCAAGAGACCCAGTACTTC; CDR3 protein: CASSPLISFQETQYF
clone size: NA; D gene: TRBD1; V gene: TRBV4-2; J gene: TRBJ2-4; CDR3 DNA: TGTGCCAGCAGCCAAGTTTGGGACAGGGGAGACATTCAGTACTTC; CDR3 protein: CASSQVWDRGDIQYF
clone size: few; D gene: TRBD2; V gene: TRBV5-1; J gene: TRBJ2-1; CDR3 DNA: TGCGCCAGCAGCCTAGGACTAGCGGAGCAAAATGAGCAGTTCTTC; CDR3 protein: CASSLGLAEQNEQFF
clone size: few; D gene: NA; V gene: TRBV7-9; J gene: TRBJ2-7; CDR3 DNA: TGTGCCAGCAGCTTGGACTTCTCTTACGAGCAGTACTTC; CDR3 protein: CASSLDFSYEQYF
clone size: NA; D gene: TRBD1; V gene: TRBV5-4; J gene: TRBJ2-7; CDR3 DNA: TGTGCCAGCAGCGTGGACAGGGACTCCTACGAGCAGTACTTC; CDR3 protein: CASSVDRDSYEQYF
clone size: NA; D gene: NA; V gene: TRBV6-1; J gene: TRBJ1-5; CDR3 DNA: TGTGCCAGCAGCCCCCCGGGTCAGCCCCAGCATTTT; CDR3 protein: CASSPPGQPQHF
clone size: NA; D gene: NA; V gene: TRBV5-6; J gene: TRBJ1-2; CDR3 DNA: TGTGCCAGCAGCAAGGACGGACTCTATGGCTACACCTTC; CDR3 protein: CASSKDGLYGYTF
clone size: few; D gene: TRBD1; V gene: TRBV4-1; J gene: TRBJ1-2; CDR3 DNA: TGCGCCAGCAGCACCCATGCTCCGGGACAGGGGTGGGGTAACTATGGCTACACCTTC; CDR3 protein: CASSTHAPGQGWGNYGYTF
clone size: NA; D gene: NA; V gene: TRBV5-1; J gene: TRBJ2-6; CDR3 DNA: TGCGCCAGCAGCCAGCTTAGACAGTCTGGAACCTCTGGGGCCAACGTCCTGACTTTC; CDR3 protein: CASSQLRQSGTSGANVLTF
clone size: few; D gene: NA; V gene: TRBV9; J gene: TRBJ2-3; CDR3 DNA: TGTGCCAGCAGCGTAGACCCGGGTCTAGGCGATACGCAGTATTTT; CDR3 protein: CASSVDPGLGDTQYF
clone size: NA; D gene: TRBD2; V gene: TRBV28; J gene: TRBJ2-7; CDR3 DNA: TGTGCCAGCAGTTTCCGAGGGACTAGTTCCTACGAGCAGTACTTC; CDR3 protein: CASSFRGTSSYEQYF
clone size: few; D gene: NA; V gene: TRBV7-6; J gene: TRBJ2-2; CDR3 DNA: TGTGCCAGCAGCCCAGGCCCCATCGTAACCGGGGAGCTGTTTTTT; CDR3 protein: CASSPGPIVTGELFF
clone size: NA; D gene: NA; V gene: TRBV5-4; J gene: TRBJ1-2; CDR3 DNA: TGTGCCAGCAGCTTGGCGCGGGGGGGTCAAAGCTATGGCTACACCTTC; CDR3 protein: CASSLARGGQSYGYTF
clone size: NA; D gene: TRBD2; V gene: TRBV9; J gene: TRBJ2-2; CDR3 DNA: TGTGCCAGCAGCTTAGGACTAGCGGGAGGAGCCGGGGAGCTGTTTTTT; CDR3 protein: CASSLGLAGGAGELFF
clone size: NA; D gene: NA; V gene: TRBV5-6; J gene: TRBJ2-5; CDR3 DNA: TGTGCCAGCAGCCTAGCCGGAAATCAAGAGACCCAGTACTTC; CDR3 protein: CASSLAGNQETQYF
clone size: few; D gene: NA; V gene: TRBV19; J gene: TRBJ1-1; CDR3 DNA: TGTGCCAGTAGGGGGAGGGAGAACACTGAAGCTTTCTTT; CDR3 protein: CASRGRENTEAFF
clone size: NA; D gene: NA; V gene: TRBV5-4; J gene: TRBJ1-1; CDR3 DNA: TGTGCCAGCAGCTTATTGACAGAAAGGGCAGCTTTCTTT; CDR3 protein: CASSLLTERAAFF
clone size: few; D gene: NA; V gene: TRBV5-1; J gene: TRBJ2-6; CDR3 DNA: TGCGCCAGCAGCTTGGTAGCTGGGGCCAACGTCCTGACTTTC; CDR3 protein: CASSLVAGANVLTF
clone size: NA; D gene: TRBD2; V gene: TRBV6-1; J gene: TRBJ2-1; CDR3 DNA: TGTGCCATAGCGGGGGAGGTGCATGAGCAGTTCTTC; CDR3 protein: CAIAGEVHEQFF
clone size: NA; D gene: NA; V gene: TRBV29-1; J gene: TRBJ2-7; CDR3 DNA: TGCAGCGTTGAAGGCAGGGGAGATCCCGAGCAGTACTTC; CDR3 protein: CSVEGRGDPEQYF
clone size: few; D gene: TRBD2; V gene: TRBV7-9; J gene: TRBJ2-1; CDR3 DNA: TGTGCCAGCAGCTTGATCGCAGGGTTTACGGGAGGAAGAAACAATGAGCAGTTCTTC; CDR3 protein: CASSLIAGFTGGRNNEQFF
clone size: few; D gene: NA; V gene: TRBV25-1; J gene: TRBJ1-1; CDR3 DNA: TGTGCCAGCAGTGAACAGGGTCTTCTAAACACTGAAGCTTTCTTT; CDR3 protein: CASSEQGLLNTEAFF
clone size: few; D gene: TRBD1; V gene: TRBV19; J gene: TRBJ2-1; CDR3 DNA: TGTGCCAGTAGTTGGGGACAGGGGAACAATGAGCAGTTCTTC; CDR3 protein: CASSWGQGNNEQFF
clone size: NA; D gene: NA; V gene: TRBV9; J gene: TRBJ2-1; CDR3 DNA: TGTGCCAGCAGCGTACAGGGCGGAACCTACAATGAGCAGTTCTTC; CDR3 protein: CASSVQGGTYNEQFF
clone size: few; D gene: NA; V gene: TRBV5-6; J gene: TRBJ2-5; CDR3 DNA: TGTGCCAGTAGGGATGTGGGGCTACAAGAGACCCAGTACTTC; CDR3 protein: CASRDVGLQETQYF